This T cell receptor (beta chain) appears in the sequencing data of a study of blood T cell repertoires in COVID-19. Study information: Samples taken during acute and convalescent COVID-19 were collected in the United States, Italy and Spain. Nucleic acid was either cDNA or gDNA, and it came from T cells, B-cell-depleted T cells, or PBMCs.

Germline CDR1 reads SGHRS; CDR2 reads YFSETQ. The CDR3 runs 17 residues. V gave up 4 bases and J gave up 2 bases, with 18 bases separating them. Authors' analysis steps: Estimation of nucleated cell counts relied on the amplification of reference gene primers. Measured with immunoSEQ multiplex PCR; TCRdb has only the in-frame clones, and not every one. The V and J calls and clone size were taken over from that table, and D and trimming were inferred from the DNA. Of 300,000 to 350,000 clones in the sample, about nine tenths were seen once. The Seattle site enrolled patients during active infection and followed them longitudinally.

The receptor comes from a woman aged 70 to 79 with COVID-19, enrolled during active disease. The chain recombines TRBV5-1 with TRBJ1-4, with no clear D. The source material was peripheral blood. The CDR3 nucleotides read TGCGCCAGCAGCGCGGGCCCCTCCTTGAATACTAATGAAAAACTGTTTTTT. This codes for CASSAGPSLNTNEKLFF. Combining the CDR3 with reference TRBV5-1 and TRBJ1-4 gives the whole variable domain KAGVTQTPRYLIKTRGQQVTLSCSPISGHRSVSWYQQTPGQGLQFLFEYFSETQRNKGNFPGRFSGRQFSNSRSEMNVSTLELGDSALYLCASSAGPSLNTNEKLFFGSGTQLSVL.